These 5 T cell receptor beta chains share one sample of origin, sequenced in a study of T cells in tumors after PD-1 blockade. Clones were sequenced by immunoSEQ multiplex PCR, and TCRdb holds only the in-frame ones, with some missing. The top ten clones hold under 5% of a sample with more than 40,000 clones, 81% of them seen once. Specimen: PBMCs, collected before anti-PD-1 treatment. The receptors shown here come from a human donor with basal cell carcinoma.

This chain connects TRBV2 to TRBJ2-5; TRBD2 might be the D (6 bases). The germline CDR1 and CDR2 sequences are SNHLY and FYNNEI. This CDR3 is built from 14 residues. V was clipped by 4 bases and J by 4 bases, with 13 bases between them. The CDR3 reads CASSGGTFSETQYF. In nucleotides, the CDR3 is TGTGCCAGCAGTGGCGGGACTTTCTCAGAGACCCAGTACTTC.

About this clone itself: The junction differs from germline at one of its ends, possibly a read error. The chain uses TRBV5-1 and TRBJ2-1, with TRBD2 identical over 9 bases. This CDR3 comprises 15 residues. From germline, CDR1 is SGHRS and CDR2 YFSETQ. The CDR3 nucleotides read TGCGCCCGCAGCGGGGGCGGGGGGGCCTCGAATGAGCAGTTCTTC. It yields the protein CARSGGGGASNEQFF.

Written as DNA, the CDR3 is TGTGCTAGTGGTTTGGTACTATGGCGGGGGGGCCCCTACGAGCAGTACTTC. Protein product: CASGLVLWRGGPYEQYF. The chain joins TRBV12-5 to TRBJ2-7; 9 bases align to TRBD2. J was trimmed by 2 bases and V by 0 bases; bases with no gene match: 8. The CDR3 consists of 17 residues. Germline V gene lookup returns CDR1 LGHNT and CDR2 FRNRAP.

V is TRBV7-9 and J is TRBJ1-3; no reliable D call. The CDR3 is made up of 17 amino acids. Germline values: CDR1 SEHNR, CDR2 FQNEAQ (reference sequence). V was pared by 2 bases and J by 0 bases, with 14 bases between. CDR3 sequence (DNA): TGTGCCAGCAGCTTAATTTCGGGGTCTATCTCTGGAAACACCATATATTTT. This translates into CASSLISGSISGNTIYF.

This clone was seen only a few times. The chain combines TRBV12-3 or TRBV12-4 with TRBJ2-1, with D unresolved. Trimming stripped 3 bases from V and 7 bases from J, with 10 bases between. This CDR3 spans 13 amino acids. The CDR3 protein is CASSFPSQNEQFF. The CDR3 DNA follows: TGTGCCAGCAGTTTCCCCAGCCAGAATGAGCAGTTCTTC.